This passage covers 5 T cell receptor beta chains from one sample sequenced in a study of blood T cell repertoires in COVID-19. The repertoire was sequenced with immunoSEQ multiplex PCR; TCRdb's copy has only in-frame clones and lacks some. Counted here are about 250,000 clones, approximately 82% occurring once; the ten biggest clones make up roughly 5%. Input material: peripheral blood. These receptors came from an elderly man with acute or convalescent COVID-19.

This sequence joins TRBV12-5 and TRBJ2-7; weak D call: TRBD1 (6 bases). The CDR3 has 18 residues. Germline V gene sequence: CDR1 LGHNT, CDR2 FRNRAP. V was trimmed by 0 bases and J by 2 bases, leaving 20 bases between them. The CDR3 sequence: CASGLVCGVGANTYEQYF. The DNA of the CDR3 is TGTGCTAGTGGTTTGGTCTGCGGAGTGGGGGCGAACACCTACGAGCAGTACTTC.

This clone has a handful of counts. This chain uses TRBV6-5 with TRBJ2-5; TRBD2 is a possible D gene (6 bases). Germline-derived CDR1 and CDR2 are MNHEY and SVGAGI. This CDR3 contains 13 residues. Trimming cost V 8 bases and J 2 bases, with 12 bases left between them. The CDR3 reads CASAGTKQETQYF. The DNA for the CDR3 is TGTGCCAGCGCGGGGACGAAACAAGAGACCCAGTACTTC.

This clone was counted once. The chain recombines TRBV28 with TRBJ1-2; TRBD1 matches 11 bases. The germline gives CDR1 MDHEN, CDR2 SYDVKM. Losses at the gene ends were 3 bases for V and 6 bases for J; bases not matched to a gene: 6. This CDR3 is 15 amino acids long. The CDR3 spells CASSFRDRGVHGYTF. CDR3 nucleotide sequence: TGTGCCAGCAGTTTCCGGGACAGGGGGGTCCATGGCTACACCTTC.

The chain links TRBV5-1 to TRBJ2-3; 9 bases agree with TRBD1. V was pared by 1 base and J by 4 bases, with 4 bases of the junction left unmatched. The CDR3 has 15 residues. In germline, CDR1 is SGHRS, CDR2 YFSETQ. CDR3 coding DNA: TGCGCCAGCAGCTTGACAGGGGGCGCATCAGATACGCAGTATTTT. Translating it yields CASSLTGGASDTQYF.

The genes are TRBV10-3 and TRBJ1-6; D uncertain. Germline V gene data show CDR1 as ENHRY and CDR2 as SYGVKD. Trimming left V 6 bases short and J 5 bases short, with 8 bases between. The CDR3 length is 13 residues. In DNA, the CDR3 is TGTGCCATCAGGCCAGTGGATAATTCACCCCTCCACTTT. The encoded protein is CAIRPVDNSPLHF.